The 28 T cell receptor beta chains given below trace back to one sample, sequenced in a study of blood T cell repertoires in COVID-19 (dated by TCRdb to 2018 to 2021). The receptor library was made with the immunoSEQ multiplex PCR assay. Imported from immuneACCESS, the table was reduced by TCRdb to in-frame sequences with V and J called. These copies leave out some clones; in studies compared against another copy, an unresolved V gene accounts for under half, and the cause of the remainder is not known. This sample is represented by about 41,000 clones; 88% of them were singletons. 4.8% of the sample lies in the top ten. The sample consisted of peripheral blood. The receptors were sampled from a human donor in a cohort sampled during active COVID-19.

This rearrangement joins TRBV24-1 to TRBJ2-5, with 7 bases fitting TRBD1. The trim removed 5 bases at V and 5 bases at J, leaving 4 bases unmatched. CDR1 is KGHDR and CDR2 is SFDVKD in the germline V gene. The CDR3 sequence is 13 residues long. The CDR3 region is CATSGGGWETQYF. CDR3 coding DNA: TGTGCCACCAGTGGAGGGGGCTGGGAGACCCAGTACTTC.

This clone was counted only a few times. This rearrangement joins TRBV27 to TRBJ1-5, with TRBD1 matching over 9 bases. Trimming took 4 bases from V and 6 from J; bases not matched to a gene: 10. The CDR3 is 16 amino acids. Germline V gives CDR1 MNHEY, CDR2 SMNVEV (reference sequence). The CDR3 loop is CASSSDYRGLLQPQHF. The CDR3 DNA reads TGTGCCAGCAGTTCCGACTACAGGGGGCTACTTCAGCCCCAGCATTTT.

V usage is TRBV2 and J usage is TRBJ2-1; 7 nucleotides agree with TRBD2. This CDR3 is built from 14 residues. After removal of 6 bases from V and 7 bases from J, the junction contained 9 bases not matched to a gene. CDR1 SNHLY and CDR2 FYNNEI come from the germline V gene. The CDR3 loop is CASSARPGGNEQFF. The CDR3 region has the DNA TGTGCCAGCAGCGCCCGCCCCGGGGGGAATGAGCAGTTCTTC.

The CDR3 DNA is TGTGCCAGCAGTCAATCACAGGGGTCGGGCACTGAAGCTTTCTTT. Its translation is CASSQSQGSGTEAFF. V is TRBV6-6 and J is TRBJ1-1; TRBD1 aligns across 7 bases. Germline CDR1 is MNHNY and CDR2 is SVGAGI (reference sequence). The junction had 10 bases not matched to a gene; V was cut back by 5 bases and J by 4 bases. The CDR3 is 15 residues long.

V is TRBV14 and J is TRBJ2-3; perhaps TRBD2 as D (5 bases). Trimming pared 0 bases from V and 3 bases from J, leaving 13 bases between. Germline V lookup: CDR1 SGHDN, CDR2 FVKESK. The CDR3 contains 16 residues. Written as DNA, the CDR3 is TGTGCCAGCAGCCAAGAGACCACTAGAATAACAGATACGCAGTATTTT. This translates into CASSQETTRITDTQYF.

This clone appeared once. The gene calls are TRBV7-3 and TRBJ2-2; no definite D call. The germline V gene has CDR1 SGHTA and CDR2 FQGTGA. This CDR3 is 15 amino acids long. V was clipped by 5 bases and J by 4 bases, with 14 bases between them. CDR3 sequence: CASSRATTGTGELFF. DNA of the CDR3: TGTGCCAGCAGCCGAGCGACCACGGGCACCGGGGAGCTGTTTTTT. Combining the CDR3 with reference TRBV7-3 and TRBJ2-2 gives the whole variable domain GAGVSQTPSNKVTEKGKYVELRCDPISGHTALYWYRQSLGQGPEFLIYFQGTGAADDSGLPNDRFFAVRPEGSVSTLKIQRTERGDSAVYLCASSRATTGTGELFFGEGSRLTVL.

The chain couples TRBV27 to TRBJ2-7; D is uncertain. V gave up 6 bases and J gave up 0 bases, with 9 bases separating them. Looked up from germline, CDR1 is MNHEY and CDR2 is SMNVEV (reference sequence). The length of the CDR3 is 13 residues. CDR3 DNA: TGTGCCAGCAGATCGAGGAGCTCCTACGAGCAGTACTTC. The encoded protein is CASRSRSSYEQYF.

The chain uses TRBV5-1 and TRBJ2-1; 8 bases agree with TRBD2. Germline V gene data show CDR1 as SGHRS and CDR2 as YFSETQ. The CDR3 contains 17 residues. V was clipped by 3 bases and J by 3 bases; unmatched bases: 11. This chain's CDR3 is CASSSVTSGTSYNEQFF. For the CDR3, the DNA is TGCGCCAGCAGCTCCGTTACTAGCGGTACTAGCTACAATGAGCAGTTCTTC.

This clone was observed once. The chain combines TRBV2 with TRBJ2-1; TRBD2 might be the D (5 bases). Germline-derived CDR1 and CDR2 are SNHLY and FYNNEI. Trimming pared 6 bases from V and 3 bases from J, leaving 12 bases between. There are 14 residues in the CDR3. CDR3 sequence: CASRGADHYNEQFF. The CDR3 bases are TGTGCCAGCAGGGGAGCGGACCACTACAATGAGCAGTTCTTC. The full variable domain, with the rest looked up from reference TRBV2 and TRBJ2-1, is EPEVTQTPSHQVTQMGQEVILRCVPISNHLYFYWYRQILGQKVEFLVSFYNNEISEKSEIFDDQFSVERPDGSNFTLKIRSTKLEDSAMYFCASRGADHYNEQFFGPGTRLTVL.

The J gene is TRBJ2-7, the V gene TRBV27; TRBD2 aligns across 9 bases. This CDR3 has 20 amino acids. With 4 bases clipped from V and 3 bases from J, the junction kept 22 bases outside the gene matches. The V gene's germline CDR1 is MNHEY and CDR2 SMNVEV (reference sequence). CDR3 coding DNA: TGTGCCAGCAGTTCCCAACGAGAGGCGGGAGGGCTTGATCCTAACTACGAGCAGTACTTC. Translation: CASSSQREAGGLDPNYEQYF.

This clone was seen only once. The chain has TRBV3-1 (or the pseudogene TRBV3-2) and TRBJ2-7; TRBD2 agrees at 15 bases. With 1 base clipped from V and 2 bases from J, the junction kept 9 bases outside the gene matches. This CDR3 has 19 amino acids. Germline CDR1 is LGHDT and CDR2 is YNNKEL (reference sequence). CDR3 residues: CASSQGTPGLAGGTYEQYF. The DNA of the CDR3 is TGTGCCAGCAGCCAAGGGACGCCGGGACTAGCGGGAGGTACCTACGAGCAGTACTTC.

The rearrangement uses TRBV10-3 and TRBJ2-7; D gene uncertain. This CDR3 has 12 amino acids. CDR1 ENHRY and CDR2 SYGVKD come from the germline V gene. V shed 3 bases and J shed 3 bases, with 6 bases lying between them. The CDR3 DNA is TGTGCCATCAGTGATTTAGTCTACGAGCAGTACTTC. It specifies CAISDLVYEQYF.

The chain carries TRBV13 and TRBJ2-7, with TRBD2 matching 9 bases. Germline V CDR1 and CDR2: PRHDT, FYEKMQ (reference sequence). With 4 bases clipped from V and 5 bases from J, the junction kept 9 bases outside the gene matches. The CDR3 contains 15 residues. CDR3 amino acids: CASSSGLALSDEQYF. The CDR3 DNA reads TGTGCCAGCAGCTCGGGACTAGCCCTCTCGGACGAGCAGTACTTC.

The V gene is TRBV12-1, the J gene TRBJ2-5; the D call of TRBD2 is as the table states it, not checked on the DNA. TRBV12-1 is flagged as a pseudogene. This CDR3 has 18 amino acids. The CDR3 region is CASSLSRVCGSWEETQYF. The CDR3 DNA reads as TGTGCCAGCAGCTTATCTCGTGTGTGCGGGAGTTGGGAAGAGACCCAGTACTTC.

This sequence joins TRBV7-3 and TRBJ1-6; no reliable D call. Deletions cut 1 base from V and 5 bases from J, with 9 bases between. This CDR3 is 15 amino acids long. Germline V CDR1 and CDR2: SGHTA, FQGTGA. The CDR3 DNA sequence: TGTGCCAGCAGCTTAATGGGAGGGAATAATTCACCCCTCCACTTT. It encodes CASSLMGGNNSPLHF.

The chain carries TRBV10-3 and TRBJ2-3; 7 bases are shared with TRBD2. The CDR3 runs to 18 residues. With V trimmed by 3 bases and J by 1 base, 13 bases remained unmatched. CDR1 and CDR2 (germline): ENHRY, SYGVKD. The CDR3 loop is CAISDAGALTGRTDTQYF. CDR3 nucleotide sequence: TGTGCCATCAGTGACGCGGGAGCCCTTACGGGACGCACAGATACGCAGTATTTT.

The chain employs TRBV5-5 and TRBJ2-7, with D possibly being TRBD1 (5 bases). The CDR3 spans 14 residues. Trimming cost V 3 bases and J 5 bases, with 15 bases left between them. The germline gives CDR1 SGHKS, CDR2 YYEKEE (reference sequence). The CDR3 DNA is TGTGCCAGCAGCTACCCCAGGGATCCGGACGAGCAGTACTTC. The encoded protein is CASSYPRDPDEQYF.

V gene TRBV14 combines with J gene TRBJ2-5; 9 nucleotides agree with TRBD2. The CDR3 is made up of 18 amino acids. Germline loops: CDR1 SGHDN, CDR2 FVKESK. The V gene end was trimmed by 1 base and the J gene end by 5 bases; junction bases not matched to a gene: 14. This CDR3 reads CASSQVLGASGNEETQYF. The CDR3 coding sequence is TGTGCCAGCAGCCAAGTTCTTGGGGCTAGCGGGAATGAGGAGACCCAGTACTTC.

This chain joins TRBV5-4 and TRBJ1-2; 8 bases align to TRBD1. V lost 4 bases to trimming and J lost 4 bases; unmatched junction nucleotides: 3. Germline V gives CDR1 SGHNT, CDR2 YYREEE (reference sequence). CDR3 length: 13 amino acids. CDR3 DNA sequence: TGTGCCAGCAGCCGGGACAGGTCCTATGGCTACACCTTC. It translates to CASSRDRSYGYTF.

J is TRBJ2-7 and V is TRBV5-1; 7 positions match TRBD1. Looked up from germline, CDR1 is SGHRS and CDR2 is YFSETQ. V was pared by 4 bases and J by 1 base, with 8 bases of the junction left unmatched. CDR3 length: 15 residues. The CDR3 loop reads CASSGGTAKSYEQYF. The CDR3 region has the DNA TGCGCCAGCAGCGGTGGGACAGCCAAATCCTACGAGCAGTACTTC.

The gene calls are TRBV2 and TRBJ2-1, with 10 bases matching TRBD2. Trimming cost V 2 bases and J 9 bases; bases outside gene matches: 7. CDR1 and CDR2 from the germline V gene are SNHLY and FYNNEI. The CDR3 has 15 amino acids. CDR3 DNA: TGTGCCAGCAGTGAAATAAGCGGGAGGGCGGGTGAGCAGTTCTTC. Amino acids: CASSEISGRAGEQFF.

The chain combines TRBV2 with TRBJ2-7; D gene uncertain. Trimming removed 1 base at V and 3 bases at J, with 13 bases between. Germline CDR1 is SNHLY and CDR2 is FYNNEI. The CDR3 totals 15 residues. CDR3 amino acids: CASSEGSAVDYEQYF. The CDR3 nucleotides read TGTGCCAGCAGTGAAGGCTCGGCGGTCGACTACGAGCAGTACTTC.

V gene TRBV20-1 combines with J gene TRBJ1-2; 8 bases fit TRBD1. CDR3 length: 11 residues. Losses at the gene ends were 4 bases for V and 10 bases for J; bases not matched to a gene: 5. CDR1 is DFQATT, CDR2 SNEGSKA, per germline (reference sequence). The CDR3 coding sequence is TGCAGTGCTATGGGGACAGGACTCTACACCTTC. It specifies CSAMGTGLYTF.

This clone was seen once. CDR3 sequence (DNA): TGTGCCAGCAGCTTAGCCCCCACGTTACTAGCGCCGAACACCGGGGAGCTGTTTTTT. Its protein product is CASSLAPTLLAPNTGELFF. The gene calls are TRBV7-6 and TRBJ2-2; 7 bases align to TRBD2. Germline V gene lookup returns CDR1 SGHVS and CDR2 FNYEAQ. The CDR3 consists of 19 residues. Trimming took 0 bases from V and 0 from J; bases not matched to a gene: 10. Variable domain in full (rest from reference TRBV7-6 and TRBJ2-2): GAGVSQSPRYKVTKRGQDVALRCDPISGHVSLYWYRQALGQGPEFLTYFNYEAQQDKSGLPNDRFSAERPEGSISTLTIQRTEQRDSAMYRCASSLAPTLLAPNTGELFFGEGSRLTVL.

Note on this clone: This specimen includes other DNA sequences encoding the same CDR3. The chain couples TRBV7-9 to TRBJ2-5; D is unresolved. The germline V gene has CDR1 SEHNR and CDR2 FQNEAQ (reference sequence). This CDR3 comprises 13 residues. Trimming took off 1 base at V and 2 bases at J, with 5 bases between the two ends. As DNA, the CDR3 is TGTGCCAGCAGCTTAGTCGGTCAAGAGACCCAGTACTTC. Its translation is CASSLVGQETQYF.

The chain uses TRBV5-1 and TRBJ1-1; no definite D call. V dropped 0 bases and J dropped 4 bases, with 7 bases sitting between them. The germline gives CDR1 SGHRS, CDR2 YFSETQ. This CDR3 region has 13 residues. The CDR3 DNA sequence: TGCGCCAGCAGCTTGGTGGCGGGCACTGAAGCTTTCTTT. This codes for CASSLVAGTEAFF.

V usage is TRBV7-2 and J usage is TRBJ1-1, with a tentative D call TRBD1 (5 bases). CDR1 SGHTA and CDR2 FQGNSA come from the germline V gene. V gave up 4 bases and J gave up 4 bases, with 13 bases separating them. The CDR3 extends over 14 amino acids. Written as DNA, the CDR3 is TGTGCCAGCAGCTCTGGGGGGGTGGTCACTGAAGCTTTCTTT. This codes for CASSSGGVVTEAFF.

V and J are TRBV27 and TRBJ2-7, with D possibly being TRBD2 (6 bases). This CDR3 region has 14 residues. CDR1 is MNHEY and CDR2 is SMNVEV in the germline V gene (reference sequence). V lost 3 bases, J lost 2 bases, and 11 bases lay in between. The CDR3: CASSLGRSPYEQYF. The CDR3 DNA sequence: TGTGCCAGCAGTTTGGGGAGGTCCCCCTACGAGCAGTACTTC.